This TCR beta chain appears in the sequencing data of a study of cytomegalovirus exposure and HLA in healthy donors. Overall study: Earlier, 150 million to 200 million T cells were analyzed, and about 100 million unique TCR beta sequences were found among them.

The PCR contained 60 Vbeta and 13 Jbeta primers. Measured with immunoSEQ multiplex PCR; TCRdb has only the in-frame clones, and not every one. Found here are approximately 98,000 clones, around 74% of them singletons; the top ten hold under 2%. This CDR3 contains 15 residues. V lost 6 bases to trimming and J lost 0 bases, with 12 bases between them. Germline assignment: CDR1 SNHLY and CDR2 FYNNEI. Overall study results and limits: Some V segments, TRBV6-2 and TRBV6-3 among them, were indistinguishable and were therefore excluded.

To note about this clone: Its antigen is unidentified.

The clonotype was recovered from a male donor in good health and CMV-seronegative. This chain joins TRBV2 and TRBJ1-5, with TRBD1 as a possible D gene (6 bases). Sequencing input: PBMCs. CDR3 protein: CASSTTGNSNQPQHF. As DNA, the CDR3 is TGTGCCAGCAGCACGACAGGAAATAGCAATCAGCCCCAGCATTTT.